The entry below describes one TCR beta chain. What it recognizes is unknown. Some clones are missing from TCRdb's copy, which holds only in-frame ones; the method was immunoSEQ multiplex PCR. The sample lists some 2,000,000 clones; roughly 94% were seen once. This sample is drawn from a study of shared clonotypes between healthy human individuals. Naive CD45RA+ and memory CD45RA-negative subsets were split from CD4+ cells. The study, taken as a whole, reports: Blood was the sole source, and tissue repertoires probably differ.

The CDR3 extends over 13 amino acids. What was sequenced was naive CD4+ T cells sorted from blood. Subset given: CD45RA+ positively selected. This clonotype originated in a man aged 18 to 29 in good health. The V gene is TRBV1, the J gene TRBJ2-5. TRBV1 is given as a pseudogene. CDR3 residues: CTSSQELPGRRYF. CDR3 DNA: TGCACCAGCAGCCAAGAGCTACCGGGCAGACGCTACTTC.